This T cell receptor (beta chain) was sequenced during a study of T-cell memory formation after mild COVID-19. On the study more broadly: Largely, TCR clusters stayed within a single donor.

Whole-study results and caveats: Prior to infection, memory already included some responding clones, suggesting cross-reactive memory joined. Clones shrinking between day 15 and 85 showed a balanced CD4/CD8 split, and those that grew later tilted toward CD4+.

The sample holds many counts of this clonotype. Its antigen is unknown. Germline CDR1 reads SEHNR; CDR2 reads FQNEAQ (reference sequence). The CDR3 contains 17 residues. The V gene end was trimmed by 8 bases and the J gene end by 3 bases; junction bases not matched to a gene: 13. Amplification by 5'RACE using constant-segment primers produced TCR alpha and TCR beta cDNA libraries that carried sample barcodes and UMIs. In TCRdb, the 5' RACE reads were re-called with MiXCR into one record per CDR3 protein. The sample records just over 350,000 distinct CDR3 sequences, approximately 15% being singletons. The chain employs TRBV7-9 and TRBJ1-6, with 7 nucleotides matching TRBD1. The TCR was taken from a man between 18 and 29 years old who had mild COVID-19 (a few samples of this study predate the infection). Cell type and time point are not known. Material for sequencing was PBMCs or a T cell subset sorted from them (not recorded which). The CDR3 DNA is TGTGCCAGCCGCCGCCCCACAGGGGCCGACTATAATTCACCCCTCCACTTT. Residues: CASRRPTGADYNSPLHF.